This TCR beta chain was found in a study of blood T cell repertoires in COVID-19. Looking at the study overall: Acute and convalescent COVID-19 samples came from the United States, Italy and Spain. PBMCs, B-cell-depleted T cells, or T cells provided the cDNA or gDNA that made up the material.

Per the original data handling: Amplification from reference gene primers served as the basis for estimated nucleated cell counts. This table comes from immunoSEQ multiplex PCR, and its TCRdb copy is limited to in-frame clones, with some not included. D and trimming come from the DNA, and the V and J calls and clone size come from that table. The sample records approximately 52,000 clones, 85% being singletons. This CDR3 region has 14 residues. Germline loops: CDR1 LNHDA, CDR2 SQIVND (reference sequence). Trimming removed 4 bases from V and 1 base from J, with 9 bases in between. The sequencing sample was made of peripheral blood. The chain uses TRBV19 and TRBJ2-3; a weak D match, TRBD2 (6 bases). The clonotype was recovered from a human donor in a cohort sampled during active COVID-19. The CDR3 region has the DNA TGTGCCAGTAGTACGCGGGACGGCACAGATACGCAGTATTTT. The encoded protein is CASSTRDGTDTQYF. Full variable domain (remainder filled in from reference TRBV19 and TRBJ2-3): DGGITQSPKYLFRKEGQNVTLSCEQNLNHDAMYWYRQDPGQGLRLIYYSQIVNDFQKGDIAEGYSVSREKKESFPLTVTSAQKNPTAFYLCASSTRDGTDTQYFGPGTRLTVL.